There are a few counts of the clone carrying this TCR beta chain. Antigen: not known. The source of the sample is a study of T cell repertoires in cytomegalovirus infection. Trimming cost V 6 bases and J 5 bases; bases outside gene matches: 13. Germline CDR1 reads MDHEN; CDR2 reads SYDVKM. This CDR3 is built from 16 residues. TCRdb itself ran the reads through MiXCR, one entry per CDR3 protein. The sample has about 920,000 distinct CDR3 sequences, roughly 30% seen once. Sequences were derived from cultured CD8+ T cells from PBMCs, sampled from culture after CMV antigen stimulation. This TCR was sampled from a human donor in good health (CMV status not recorded). Some clones in this sample may be carry-over from other donors' samples. This sequence joins TRBV28 and TRBJ2-5; TRBD2 agrees at 9 bases. The CDR3 spells CASSTELAGTGETQYF. The CDR3 nucleotides read TGTGCCAGCAGCACCGAGCTAGCGGGGACCGGGGAGACCCAGTACTTC.